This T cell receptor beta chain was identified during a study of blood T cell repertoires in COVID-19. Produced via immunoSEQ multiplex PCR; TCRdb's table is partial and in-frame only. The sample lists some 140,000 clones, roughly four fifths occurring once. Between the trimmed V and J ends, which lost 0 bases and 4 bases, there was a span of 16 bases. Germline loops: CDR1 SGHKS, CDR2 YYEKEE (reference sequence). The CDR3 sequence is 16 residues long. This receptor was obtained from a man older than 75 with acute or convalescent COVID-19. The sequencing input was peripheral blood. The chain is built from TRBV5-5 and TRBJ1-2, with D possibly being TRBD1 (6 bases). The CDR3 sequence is CASSLAQFTGSYGYTF. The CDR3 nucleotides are TGTGCCAGCAGCTTGGCCCAATTCACAGGGTCCTATGGCTACACCTTC.